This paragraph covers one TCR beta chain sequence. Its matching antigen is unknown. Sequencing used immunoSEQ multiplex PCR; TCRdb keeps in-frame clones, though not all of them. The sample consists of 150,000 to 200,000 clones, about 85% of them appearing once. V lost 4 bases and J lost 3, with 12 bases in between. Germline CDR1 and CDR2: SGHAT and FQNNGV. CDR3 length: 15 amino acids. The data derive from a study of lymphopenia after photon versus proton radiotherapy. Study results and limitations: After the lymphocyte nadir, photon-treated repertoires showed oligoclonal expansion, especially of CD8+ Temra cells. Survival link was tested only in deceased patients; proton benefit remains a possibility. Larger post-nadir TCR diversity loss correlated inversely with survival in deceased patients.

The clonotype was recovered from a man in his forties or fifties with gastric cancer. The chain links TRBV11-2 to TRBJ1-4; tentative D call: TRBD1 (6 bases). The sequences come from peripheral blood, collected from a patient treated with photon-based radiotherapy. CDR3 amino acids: CASSSLEGANEKLFF. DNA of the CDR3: TGTGCCAGCAGCTCCTTGGAGGGGGCTAATGAAAAACTGTTTTTT.